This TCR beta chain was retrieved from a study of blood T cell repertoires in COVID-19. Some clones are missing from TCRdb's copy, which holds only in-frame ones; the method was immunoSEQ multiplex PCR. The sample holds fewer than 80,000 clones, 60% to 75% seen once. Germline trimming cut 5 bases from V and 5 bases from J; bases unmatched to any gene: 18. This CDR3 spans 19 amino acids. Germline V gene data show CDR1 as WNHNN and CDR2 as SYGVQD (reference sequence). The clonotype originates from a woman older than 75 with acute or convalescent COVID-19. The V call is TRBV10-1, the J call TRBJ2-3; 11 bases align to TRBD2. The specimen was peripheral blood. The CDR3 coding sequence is TGCGCCAGCAGTTTTCCCAGGGAATCCGGGACTAGCGGCCTAGATACGCAGTATTTT. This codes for CASSFPRESGTSGLDTQYF.